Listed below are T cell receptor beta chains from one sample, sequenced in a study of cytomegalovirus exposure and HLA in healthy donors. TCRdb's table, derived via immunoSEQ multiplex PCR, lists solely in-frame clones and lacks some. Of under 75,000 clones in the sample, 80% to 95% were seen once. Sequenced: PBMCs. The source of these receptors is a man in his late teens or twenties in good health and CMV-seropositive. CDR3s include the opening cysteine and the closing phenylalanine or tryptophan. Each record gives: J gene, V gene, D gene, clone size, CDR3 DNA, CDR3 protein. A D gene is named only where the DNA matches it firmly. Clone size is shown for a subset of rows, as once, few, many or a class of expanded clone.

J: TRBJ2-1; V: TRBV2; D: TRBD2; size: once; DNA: TGTGCCAGCAGGCCGGGACTAGCCTCCTACAATGAGCAGTTCTTC; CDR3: CASRPGLASYNEQFF
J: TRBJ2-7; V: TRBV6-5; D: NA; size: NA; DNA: TGTGCCAGCAGTTGGGGGGGCGCCAGGTCCTACGAGCAGTACTTC; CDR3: CASSWGGARSYEQYF
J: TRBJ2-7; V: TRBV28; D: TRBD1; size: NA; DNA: TGTGCCAGCAGTTTCCCCTTTCCGGGACAGACTCAATCCTACGAGCAGTACTTC; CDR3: CASSFPFPGQTQSYEQYF
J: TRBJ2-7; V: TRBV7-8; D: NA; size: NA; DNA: TGTGCCAGCAGCTTATGGGCGAGTTCCCCCTACGAGCAGTACTTC; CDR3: CASSLWASSPYEQYF
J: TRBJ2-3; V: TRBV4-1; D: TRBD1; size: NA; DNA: TGCGCCAGCAGCCAAAGGGGGCTCACAGATACGCAGTATTTT; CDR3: CASSQRGLTDTQYF
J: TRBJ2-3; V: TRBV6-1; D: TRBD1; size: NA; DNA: TGTGCCAGCAGTGAATGGGGACAGGTTACAGATACGCAGTATTTT; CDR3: CASSEWGQVTDTQYF
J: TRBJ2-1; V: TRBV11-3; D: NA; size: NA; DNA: TGTGCCAGCAGCCGAGAGGGCGGGGAGCAGTTCTTC; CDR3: CASSREGGEQFF
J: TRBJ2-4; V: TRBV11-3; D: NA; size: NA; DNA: TGTGCCAGCAGCTTCGCTGGGTCGGGCATTCAGTACTTC; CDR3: CASSFAGSGIQYF
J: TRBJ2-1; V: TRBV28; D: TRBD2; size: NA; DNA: TGTGCCAGCAGCGAAAGAGACGGGACTAGCGGGAGCTTCAATGAGCAGTTCTTC; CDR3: CASSERDGTSGSFNEQFF
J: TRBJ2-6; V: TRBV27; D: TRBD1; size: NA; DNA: TGTGCCAGCAGTTTACACAGGGGCCTCCCCTCTGGGGCCAACGTCCTGACTTTC; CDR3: CASSLHRGLPSGANVLTF
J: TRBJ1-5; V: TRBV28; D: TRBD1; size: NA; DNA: TGTGCCAGCACCCTACGTCCGGGACAGGGGTCGCGCAATCAGCCCCAGCATTTT; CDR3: CASTLRPGQGSRNQPQHF
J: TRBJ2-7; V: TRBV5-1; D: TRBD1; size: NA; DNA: TGCGCCAGCAGCTTGGGACAGGGGGACGACGAGCAGTACTTC; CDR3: CASSLGQGDDEQYF
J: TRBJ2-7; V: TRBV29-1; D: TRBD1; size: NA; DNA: TGCAGCGTTCGACCCCCGACAGGGCCCTCCGAGCAGTACTTC; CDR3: CSVRPPTGPSEQYF
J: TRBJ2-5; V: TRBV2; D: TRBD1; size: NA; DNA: TGTGCCAGCAGTCCGGGACAGCTCCAAGAGACCCAGTACTTC; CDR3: CASSPGQLQETQYF
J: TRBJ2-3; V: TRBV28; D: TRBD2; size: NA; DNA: TGTGCCAGCAGTTCCCGTGAGCTAGCGGGGGGCACAGATACGCAGTATTTT; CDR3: CASSSRELAGGTDTQYF
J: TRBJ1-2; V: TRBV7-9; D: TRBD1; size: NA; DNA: TGTGCCAGCAGCTTATCTCCGGGACAGCCCTATGGCTACACCTTC; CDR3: CASSLSPGQPYGYTF
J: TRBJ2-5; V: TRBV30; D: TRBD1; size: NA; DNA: TGTGCCTCGGACAGGGGAGAGACCCAGTACTTC; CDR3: CASDRGETQYF
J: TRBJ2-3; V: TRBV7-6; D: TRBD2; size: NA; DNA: TGTGCCAGCACCCCGGGGTTAGCGGGAGTTAATACGCAGTATTTT; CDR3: CASTPGLAGVNTQYF
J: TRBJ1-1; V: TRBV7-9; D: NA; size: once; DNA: TGTGCCAGCAGCTCGGCGGGGTACGACACTGAAGCTTTCTTT; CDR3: CASSSAGYDTEAFF
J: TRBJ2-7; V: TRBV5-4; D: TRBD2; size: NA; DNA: TGTGCCAGCAGCTCCAGACTAGCGGACACCTACGAGCAGTACTTC; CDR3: CASSSRLADTYEQYF
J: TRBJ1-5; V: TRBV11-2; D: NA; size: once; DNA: TGTGCCAGCAGCTTAAGCGAGAATCAGCCCCAGCATTTT; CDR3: CASSLSENQPQHF
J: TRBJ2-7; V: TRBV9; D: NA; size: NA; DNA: TGTGCCAGCAGCGTAGCACCTACGGGAGCCGAGCAGTACTTC; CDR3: CASSVAPTGAEQYF
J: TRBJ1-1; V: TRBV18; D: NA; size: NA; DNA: TGTGCCAGCTCACCTCAGGGCCTGAACACTGAAGCTTTCTTT; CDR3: CASSPQGLNTEAFF
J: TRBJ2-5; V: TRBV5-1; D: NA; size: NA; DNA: TGCGCCAGCACCCCGGGGTATGGCACAGAAGAGACCCAGTACTTC; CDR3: CASTPGYGTEETQYF
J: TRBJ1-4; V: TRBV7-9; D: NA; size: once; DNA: TGTGCCAGCAGCTTAGCTGGGGGCTTGAGTTATGAAAAACTGTTTTTT; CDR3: CASSLAGGLSYEKLFF
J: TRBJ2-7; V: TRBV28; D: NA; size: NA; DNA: TGTGCCAGCAGCCCCTCGCCGCAGATGCCCTACGAGCAGTACTTC; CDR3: CASSPSPQMPYEQYF
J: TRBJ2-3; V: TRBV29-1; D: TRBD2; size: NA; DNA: TGCAGCGTGGGGACTAGCGGAACAGATACGCAGTATTTT; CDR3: CSVGTSGTDTQYF
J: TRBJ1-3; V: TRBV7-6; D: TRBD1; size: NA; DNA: TGTGCCAGCAGCCCTGGACAGGGAGAGCTGGGCTCCTCTGGAAACACCATATATTTT; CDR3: CASSPGQGELGSSGNTIYF
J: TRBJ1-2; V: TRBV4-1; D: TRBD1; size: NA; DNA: TGCGCCAGCAGCCAAAGGGGACAGGGAGGAGATGGCTACACCTTC; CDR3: CASSQRGQGGDGYTF
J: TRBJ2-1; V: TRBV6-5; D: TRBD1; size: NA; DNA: TGTGCCAGCATTTCCCCAGACAGGGGGCCCAATGAGCAGTTCTTC; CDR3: CASISPDRGPNEQFF
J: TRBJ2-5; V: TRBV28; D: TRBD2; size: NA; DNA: TGTGCCAGCAGTTTGGGACTTCTAGCGGGAGTCGAAGAGACCCAGTACTTC; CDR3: CASSLGLLAGVEETQYF
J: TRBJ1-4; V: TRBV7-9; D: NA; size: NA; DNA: TGTGCCAGCAGTTGGGGGGAACGGACTAATGAAAAACTGTTTTTT; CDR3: CASSWGERTNEKLFF
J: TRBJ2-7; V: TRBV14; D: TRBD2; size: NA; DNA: TGTGCCAGCAGCCAAGAGGTTAGCGGGAGTCCCGAGCAGTACTTC; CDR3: CASSQEVSGSPEQYF
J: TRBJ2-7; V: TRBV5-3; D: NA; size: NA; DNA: TGTGCCAGAAGCTTGGCATCGGGAGTCTTTTCTCCCTACGAGCAGTACTTC; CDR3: CARSLASGVFSPYEQYF
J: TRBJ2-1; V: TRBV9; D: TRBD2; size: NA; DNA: TGTGCCAGCAGCGTAGGAACTAGCGGTAACAATGAGCAGTTCTTC; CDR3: CASSVGTSGNNEQFF
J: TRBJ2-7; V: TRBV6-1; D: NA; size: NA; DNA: TGTGCCAGCAGTGGCCGGACTGCCACCTACGAGCAGTACTTC; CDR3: CASSGRTATYEQYF
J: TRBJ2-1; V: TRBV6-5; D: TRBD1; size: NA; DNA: TGTGCCAGCAGTCCCGGGACAGGGGAAAATGAGCAGTTCTTC; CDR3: CASSPGTGENEQFF
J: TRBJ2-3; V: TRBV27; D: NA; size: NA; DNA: TGTGCCAGCAGTTTATCGAAGCGAATAGGGGGCACAGATACGCAGTATTTT; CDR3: CASSLSKRIGGTDTQYF
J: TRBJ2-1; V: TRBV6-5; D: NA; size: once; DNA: TGTGCCAGCAGTTACGCCACAGGGCCGCTCTTCTTC; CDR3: CASSYATGPLFF
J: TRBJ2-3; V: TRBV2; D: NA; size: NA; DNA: TGTGCCAGCACTTTAGGAGGATTCACAGATACGCAGTATTTT; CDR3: CASTLGGFTDTQYF
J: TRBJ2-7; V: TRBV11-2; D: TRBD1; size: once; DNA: TGTGCCAGCAGCCAAGACCCGGGACAGGGGTGGGACGAGCAGTACTTC; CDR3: CASSQDPGQGWDEQYF
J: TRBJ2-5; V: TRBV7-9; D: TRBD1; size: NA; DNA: TGTGCCAGCAGCTTAGACAGGGGGATTGGGGAGACCCAGTACTTC; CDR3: CASSLDRGIGETQYF
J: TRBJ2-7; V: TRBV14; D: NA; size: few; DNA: TGTGCCAGCAGCCAAGCGCGCTACGAGCAGTACTTC; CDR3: CASSQARYEQYF